Sequencing of this T cell receptor (beta chain) was carried out in a study of T cell responses to AZD1222 COVID-19 vaccine. The protocol was immunoSEQ multiplex PCR, while the TCRdb copy is restricted to in-frame clones and leaves out a portion. The sample yields 130,000 or so clones, about 90% seen once. Broader study findings: No repertoire was sampled before or during the peak T cell response, only after it. Donor demographics were predominantly white British with a female majority; clonal diversity may be underestimated.

The V segment lost 5 bases and the J segment 2 bases; nucleotides outside the gene matches: 9. Per germline, CDR1 LNHDA and CDR2 SQIVND (reference sequence). The CDR3 is 16 residues long. Worth noting for this clone: Its antigen is undetermined.

The sequence derives from an adult who received the AZD1222 COVID-19 vaccine. The chain joins TRBV19 to TRBJ1-1; 9 bases map to TRBD1. The input for sequencing was peripheral blood, taken 28 days after the second AZD1222 dose. CDR3 sequence: CASSRDRVLLNTEAFF. Here the CDR3 DNA reads TGTGCCAGTAGTCGGGACAGGGTCCTCCTCAACACTGAAGCTTTCTTT.